This T cell receptor beta chain originates from a study of OX40 agonist ivuxolimab in advanced cancers. Overall study context: Each dose-escalation patient presented with hepatocellular carcinoma, melanoma, renal cell or head and neck cancer.

Peripheral blood came from all dose cohorts at three timepoints. The CDR3 is 15 amino acids. V was clipped by 2 bases and J by 0 bases; unmatched bases: 1. Germline loops: CDR1 MNHEY, CDR2 SMNVEV (reference sequence). As concerns this clone: Its antigen is not known.

Sequencing used immunoSEQ multiplex PCR; TCRdb keeps in-frame clones, though not all of them. Here the sample spans around 25,000 clones, 81% being singletons. The study's findings and limits: In CD8+ T cells, expanded clones were on average more numerous than in CD4+.

Here the sequenced sample was CD4+ or CD8+ T cells sorted from blood, taken in a trial of the OX40 agonist ivuxolimab. The chain couples TRBV27 to TRBJ2-1; 7 nucleotides match TRBD1. The clonotype originates from an adult with an advanced solid tumor such as melanoma, head and neck, liver or kidney cancer. The CDR3 sequence is CASSLAGGSYNEQFF. In nucleotides, the CDR3 is TGTGCCAGCAGTTTAGCAGGGGGCTCCTACAATGAGCAGTTCTTC.